The present TCR beta chain was sequenced within a study of blood T cell repertoires in COVID-19. Overall study: Italy, Spain and the United States were the sources of the convalescent and acute COVID-19 samples. T cells, B-cell-depleted T cells, or PBMCs provided the cDNA or gDNA that served as material.

In the authors' methods: Nucleated cell number was recorded as an estimate derived from reference gene primer amplification. Sequencing used immunoSEQ multiplex PCR; TCRdb keeps in-frame clones, though not all of them. That table supplies the V and J calls and clone size; D and trimming were determined from the DNA. The data show roughly 84,000 clones, with approximately 80% seen just once and 15% to 17% held by the top ten. Germline V lookup: CDR1 SGDLS, CDR2 YYNGEE. The length of the CDR3 is 19 residues. V lost 1 base and J lost 5; bases outside the gene matches: 15. This clone was seen a few times.

Sequencing was performed on peripheral blood. The J gene is TRBJ2-5, the V gene TRBV9; 12 bases match TRBD2. The source is a woman of 80 years or more with acute or convalescent COVID-19. CDR3 in amino acids: CASSVNPSPLAGGRETQYF. CDR3 DNA: TGTGCCAGCAGCGTAAACCCCTCCCCGCTAGCGGGGGGGCGGGAGACCCAGTACTTC.